The 30 T cell receptor beta chains below come from one sample, sequenced in a study of shared clonotypes between healthy human individuals. Assay used: immunoSEQ multiplex PCR; TCRdb lists only in-frame clones, some missing. The data show hundreds of thousands of clones, with 98% seen just once and 0.3% to 0.35% held by the top ten. As defined, naive CD8 cells were CD45RO-negative and positively selected for CCR7, with terminally differentiated effector memory CD45RA+ cells excluded. The sequenced sample consisted of naive CD8+ T cells sorted from blood. The source of these receptors is a man between 25 and 39 years old in good health.

The chain carries TRBV7-8 and TRBJ2-2; 10 bases map to TRBD1. The junction had 10 bases not matched to a gene; V was cut back by 5 bases and J by 1 base. Germline V gene sequence: CDR1 SGHVS, CDR2 FQNEAQ. The CDR3 is 18 amino acids. The CDR3 nucleotides are TGTGCCAGCAGCCTCCGGGACAGGGGCTTGGAGAACACCGGGGAGCTGTTTTTT. It specifies CASSLRDRGLENTGELFF.

The chain is built from TRBV27 and TRBJ2-1; D is possibly TRBD2 (5 bases). The CDR3 runs to 13 residues. Germline-derived CDR1 and CDR2 are MNHEY and SMNVEV (reference sequence). Trimming shortened V by 3 bases and J by 7 bases, and 10 bases separated the two germline ends. The CDR3 loop reads CASSFISGNEQFF. The CDR3, as DNA: TGTGCCAGCAGTTTTATTTCGGGGAATGAGCAGTTCTTC.

The rearrangement joins TRBV5-6 to TRBJ2-1; D may be TRBD2 (5 bases). Germline assignment: CDR1 SGHDT and CDR2 YYEEEE. V was clipped by 2 bases and J by 2 bases, with 14 bases between them. The CDR3 contains 16 residues. DNA of the CDR3: TGTGCCAGCAGCTTAGGCTTAGAGGGCCCCTACAATGAGCAGTTCTTC. Translating it yields CASSLGLEGPYNEQFF.

This chain links TRBV4-1 with TRBJ2-7; TRBD2 might be the D (6 bases). Trimming pared 3 bases from V and 1 base from J, leaving 16 bases between. Germline values: CDR1 MGHRA, CDR2 YSYEKL. This CDR3 has 16 amino acids. The CDR3 here is CASSHLEGPFSYEQYF. DNA of the CDR3: TGCGCCAGCAGCCACCTGGAGGGACCGTTTTCCTACGAGCAGTACTTC.

The chain uses TRBV7-9 and TRBJ2-7, with D perhaps matching TRBD2 (6 bases). V gave up 3 bases and J gave up 4 bases, with 13 bases separating them. This CDR3 spans 14 amino acids. In germline, CDR1 is SEHNR, CDR2 FQNEAQ (reference sequence). In DNA form, the CDR3 reads TGTGCCAGCAGCTTGACTAGGGGTTTGTACGAGCAGTACTTC. Its translation: CASSLTRGLYEQYF.

Concerning this clone: Other DNA sequences in this sample translate to the same CDR3. The V and J genes are TRBV27 and TRBJ2-7, with D possibly called TRBD1 or TRBD2 (5 bases each). Trimming removed 8 bases from V and 0 bases from J, with 11 bases in between. CDR3 size: 13 residues. Germline V gene data show CDR1 as MNHEY and CDR2 as SMNVEV (reference sequence). This CDR3 reads CASGRGSSYEQYF. DNA of the CDR3: TGTGCCAGCGGTCGGGGCTCCTCCTACGAGCAGTACTTC.

The rearrangement links TRBV27 to TRBJ1-3; possibly TRBD1 for D (5 bases). The germline CDR1 and CDR2 sequences are MNHEY and SMNVEV (reference sequence). The V gene lost 6 bases and the J gene lost 0 bases, with 15 bases spanning the gap. The CDR3 covers 16 residues. The CDR3 DNA reads as TGTGCCAGCAGCCGTCGACGGGGCTTCTCTGGAAACACCATATATTTT. Translating it yields CASSRRRGFSGNTIYF.

The rearrangement links TRBV5-4 to TRBJ2-1; no clear D gene. The CDR3 totals 12 residues. CDR1 and CDR2 (germline): SGHNT, YYREEE (reference sequence). V lost 4 bases and J lost 2, with 4 bases in between. CDR3 nucleotides: TGTGCCAGCAGCGCGACCTACAATGAGCAGTTCTTC. As protein: CASSATYNEQFF.

This chain connects TRBV7-9 to TRBJ2-1; 9 bases map to TRBD2. The CDR3 has 15 residues. V lost 5 bases to trimming and J lost 4 bases; unmatched junction nucleotides: 6. Germline values: CDR1 SEHNR, CDR2 FQNEAQ (reference sequence). The DNA of the CDR3 is TGTGCCAGCAGCCCCGCTAGCGGGGCTTACAATGAGCAGTTCTTC. Amino acids: CASSPASGAYNEQFF.

This chain uses TRBV5-6 with TRBJ2-1; D may correspond to TRBD1 or TRBD2 (6 bases each). Trimming cost V 0 bases and J 2 bases, with 12 bases left between them. The CDR3 covers 16 residues. The germline V gene has CDR1 SGHDT and CDR2 YYEEEE. The CDR3 loop is CASSLVRRGAYNEQFF. The CDR3 coding sequence is TGTGCCAGCAGCTTGGTTCGAAGGGGGGCCTACAATGAGCAGTTCTTC.

The V and J genes are TRBV27 and TRBJ1-4; D gene unclear. The CDR3 spans 14 residues. CDR1 and CDR2 (germline): MNHEY, SMNVEV (reference sequence). V lost 3 bases and J lost 7, with 12 bases in between. The CDR3 DNA is TGTGCCAGCAGTTTTAGTAGGGCCGCTGAAAAACTGTTTTTT. It translates to CASSFSRAAEKLFF.

With respect to this clone: Other DNA sequences in the sample encode the same CDR3. The V call is TRBV7-9, the J call TRBJ2-7; the match to TRBD1 covers 8 bases. CDR1 and CDR2 (germline): SEHNR, FQNEAQ (reference sequence). V was clipped by 6 bases and J by 4 bases; unmatched bases: 8. This CDR3 has 14 residues. CDR3 protein: CASSTGTGLYEQYF. CDR3 in DNA: TGTGCCAGCAGTACCGGGACAGGACTTTACGAGCAGTACTTC.

This chain joins TRBV2 and TRBJ2-1, with TRBD2 matching 8 bases. The junction had 2 bases not matched to a gene; V was cut back by 1 base and J by 0 bases. Germline V CDR1 and CDR2: SNHLY, FYNNEI. The CDR3 runs 16 residues. The CDR3 loop is CASSEGSGSSYNEQFF. DNA of the CDR3: TGTGCCAGCAGTGAAGGGAGCGGGAGCTCCTACAATGAGCAGTTCTTC.

V gene TRBV7-8 combines with J gene TRBJ2-5, with D hard to call. Germline assignment: CDR1 SGHVS and CDR2 FQNEAQ. This CDR3 contains 11 residues. V lost 3 bases to trimming and J lost 4 bases, with 3 bases between them. The CDR3: CASSFLETQYF. CDR3 sequence (DNA): TGTGCCAGCAGCTTTTTAGAGACCCAGTACTTC. Drawing the rest from reference TRBV7-8 and TRBJ2-5, the complete variable domain is GAGVSQSPRYKVAKRGQDVALRCDPISGHVSLFWYQQALGQGPEFLTYFQNEAQLDKSGLPSDRFFAERPEGSVSTLKIQRTQQEDSAVYLCASSFLETQYFGPGTRLLVL.

This clone was seen only once. The chain combines TRBV19 with TRBJ2-2; perhaps D is TRBD1 or TRBD2 (6 bases each). The CDR3 has 15 residues. Germline values: CDR1 LNHDA, CDR2 SQIVND (reference sequence). Trimming removed 10 bases from V and 4 bases from J, with 19 bases in between. The CDR3 sequence: CATGGGRDGTGELFF. The CDR3 coding sequence is TGTGCCACCGGAGGGGGGCGGGACGGCACCGGGGAGCTGTTTTTT. Combining the CDR3 with reference TRBV19 and TRBJ2-2 gives the whole variable domain DGGITQSPKYLFRKEGQNVTLSCEQNLNHDAMYWYRQDPGQGLRLIYYSQIVNDFQKGDIAEGYSVSREKKESFPLTVTSAQKNPTAFYLCATGGGRDGTGELFFGEGSRLTVL.

This chain joins TRBV27 and TRBJ2-7; 10 bases fit TRBD2. The trim removed 6 bases at V and 6 bases at J, leaving 14 bases unmatched. The germline V gene encodes CDR1 MNHEY and CDR2 SMNVEV (reference sequence). The CDR3 sequence is 16 residues long. The CDR3 DNA reads TGTGCCAGCAGCCGTGCTAGCGGGAGCCTGGGTTCCGAGCAGTACTTC. Its translation: CASSRASGSLGSEQYF.

The chain uses TRBV11-2 and TRBJ2-7; no definite D call. The CDR3 totals 11 residues. The V and J ends lost 4 bases and 4 bases respectively, with 5 bases between them. Germline values: CDR1 SGHAT, CDR2 FQNNGV. The CDR3: CASSSIYEQYF. As DNA, the CDR3 is TGTGCCAGCAGCTCGATTTACGAGCAGTACTTC. The full variable domain, with the rest looked up from reference TRBV11-2 and TRBJ2-7, is EAGVAQSPRYKIIEKRQSVAFWCNPISGHATLYWYQQILGQGPKLLIQFQNNGVVDDSQLPKDRFSAERLKGVDSTLKIQPAKLEDSAVYLCASSSIYEQYFGPGTRLTVT.

This chain uses TRBV21-1 with TRBJ2-1; the table gives TRBD2 as D, unverified against the DNA. TRBV21-1 is listed as a pseudogene. CDR3 size: 14 residues. The CDR3 loop reads CASSKVPSSNEQFF. CDR3 bases: TGTGCCAGCAGCAAAGTCCCTAGCTCCAATGAGCAGTTCTTC.

The chain recombines TRBV28 with TRBJ2-7, with 10 bases aligning to TRBD1. The CDR3 runs 17 residues. Per the germline V gene, CDR1 is MDHEN and CDR2 is SYDVKM. Trimming removed 6 bases from V and 4 bases from J; junction bases left unmatched: 15. This chain's CDR3 is CASSPRRTGGLSYEQYF. The DNA for the CDR3 is TGTGCCAGCAGCCCACGTAGGACAGGGGGTTTATCGTACGAGCAGTACTTC.

This rearrangement joins TRBV6-1 to TRBJ1-2; tentatively, D is TRBD1 (6 bases). Trimming took off 4 bases at V and 3 bases at J, with 15 bases between the two ends. Germline V gives CDR1 MNHNS, CDR2 SASEGT. The CDR3 is 15 amino acids. CDR3 sequence: CASSVIPGADYGYTF. The CDR3 nucleotides are TGTGCCAGCAGTGTCATCCCGGGGGCGGACTATGGCTACACCTTC.

The rearrangement joins TRBV5-1 to TRBJ2-1, with D perhaps matching TRBD2 (5 bases). V was pared by 4 bases and J by 6 bases, with 11 bases between. The germline V gene has CDR1 SGHRS and CDR2 YFSETQ. The CDR3 is 13 residues long. Written as DNA, the CDR3 is TGCGCCAGCAGCAGAGGGCTAGCCAATGAGCAGTTCTTC. Its translation is CASSRGLANEQFF.

The chain has TRBV11-2 and TRBJ2-1; unclear D gene. Germline-derived CDR1 and CDR2 are SGHAT and FQNNGV. The V and J ends lost 9 bases and 12 bases respectively, with 21 bases between them. The CDR3 has 13 residues. CDR3 region: CASLERDTQGQFF. CDR3 nucleotides: TGTGCCAGTTTAGAGCGAGACACGCAAGGGCAGTTCTTC.

The chain combines TRBV14 with TRBJ2-7; D ambiguous. The V gene's germline CDR1 is SGHDN and CDR2 FVKESK. This CDR3 has 14 residues. Trimming left V 0 bases short and J 3 bases short, with 9 bases between. The CDR3 bases are TGTGCCAGCAGCCAAGATCTCCCCTACTACGAGCAGTACTTC. It yields the protein CASSQDLPYYEQYF.

This chain joins TRBV6-5 and TRBJ1-4; 8 nucleotides agree with TRBD1. The CDR3 runs 15 residues. Unmatched junction bases numbered 7, after V lost 5 bases and J lost 5 bases. Germline V lookup: CDR1 MNHEY, CDR2 SVGAGI. DNA of the CDR3: TGTGCCAGCAGTCCCAGACAGGGGAGAAATGAAAAACTGTTTTTT. Translation gives CASSPRQGRNEKLFF.

The chain has TRBV14 and TRBJ1-1; unclear D gene. This CDR3 has 14 residues. Per germline, CDR1 SGHDN and CDR2 FVKESK. The V gene lost 1 base and the J gene lost 7 bases, with 13 bases spanning the gap. DNA for the CDR3: TGTGCCAGCAGCCAAGCCCTTCGTGGGTTTGAAGCTTTCTTT. It specifies CASSQALRGFEAFF.

This clone was seen a few times. The chain has TRBV7-9 and TRBJ1-2; D gene unclear. Germline V lookup: CDR1 SEHNR, CDR2 FQNEAQ (reference sequence). Trimming left V 0 bases short and J 10 bases short, with 12 bases between. This CDR3 spans 13 amino acids. The DNA of the CDR3 is TGTGCCAGCAGCTTAGCCGGAAATCTCAACTACACCTTC. Its protein product is CASSLAGNLNYTF.

This rearrangement joins TRBV7-9 to TRBJ1-2, with 7 bases matching TRBD1. Per germline, CDR1 SEHNR and CDR2 FQNEAQ (reference sequence). V lost 5 bases and J lost 9; bases outside the gene matches: 12. The CDR3 has 14 amino acids. The CDR3 nucleotides read TGTGCCAGCAGCCACCGCACAGGGGCGTATAGCTACACCTTC. Amino acid sequence: CASSHRTGAYSYTF.

This chain links TRBV14 with TRBJ1-2; TRBD1 matches at 7 bases. The germline V gene encodes CDR1 SGHDN and CDR2 FVKESK. CDR3 length: 16 residues. V lost 6 bases, J lost 6 bases, and 16 bases stayed unmatched. This CDR3 is CASSSRPDRANDGYTF. Written as DNA, the CDR3 is TGTGCCAGCAGTTCCAGACCAGACAGGGCGAATGATGGCTACACCTTC. Looking up the rest from reference TRBV14 and TRBJ1-2 gives the full variable domain: EAGVTQFPSHSVIEKGQTVTLRCDPISGHDNLYWYRRVMGKEIKFLLHFVKESKQDESGMPNNRFLAERTGGTYSTLKVQPAELEDSGVYFCASSSRPDRANDGYTFGSGTRLTVV.

The CDR3 region is CASSYQPRGIDEKLFF. For the CDR3, the DNA is TGTGCCAGCAGTTACCAACCCCGGGGAATAGACGAAAAACTGTTTTTT. The chain links TRBV7-8 to TRBJ1-4; D ambiguous. CDR1 is SGHVS, CDR2 FQNEAQ, per germline. The CDR3 is 16 amino acids. Between the trimmed V and J ends, which lost 6 bases and 8 bases, there was a span of 22 bases.

The V call is TRBV5-4, the J call TRBJ2-5; D tentatively reads TRBD1 or TRBD2 (7 bases each). Deletions cut 4 bases from V and 2 bases from J, with 24 bases between. CDR1 SGHNT and CDR2 YYREEE come from the germline V gene (reference sequence). The CDR3 sequence is 18 residues long. The CDR3 DNA follows: TGTGCCAGCAGCCTTGGGAGGGGGCCACTAGAATTTCAAGAGACCCAGTACTTC. It encodes CASSLGRGPLEFQETQYF.